These 28 T cell receptor beta chains were all obtained from the same sample, sequenced in a study of brain T cells in children with intractable seizures (dated by TCRdb to the early 2020s). The protocol used for the library was the immunoSEQ multiplex PCR assay. TCRdb holds this immuneACCESS table with in-frame rearrangements only. Some clones are missing; in checked studies, unresolved V genes explain under half, and the rest has no known cause. This sample holds about 340,000 clones; 93% were observed only once. 5.7% of the sample goes to the ten largest clones. Read against the paper, the sample's time point label means: blood from clinic visit 5 months post-surgery; TSC patient then seizure free. Source: peripheral blood, taken roughly 5 months after surgery. These receptors came from a boy under three years old with tuberous sclerosis and intractable seizures.

This chain connects TRBV6-5 to TRBJ1-2; D remains unclear. The V gene's germline CDR1 is MNHEY and CDR2 SVGAGI. V was cut by 3 bases and J by 4 bases, with 9 bases left in between. CDR3 length equals 13 residues. DNA for the CDR3: TGTGCCAGCAGTTATGACAAGATCTATGGCTACACCTTC. Amino acid sequence: CASSYDKIYGYTF.

The V and J genes are TRBV7-9 and TRBJ1-5, with unresolved D. The CDR3 contains 15 residues. Trimming pared 0 bases from V and 0 bases from J, leaving 6 bases between. Germline V gives CDR1 SEHNR, CDR2 FQNEAQ (reference sequence). In DNA form, the CDR3 reads TGTGCCAGCAGCTTAGCGGGAGTTAGCAATCAGCCCCAGCATTTT. Protein sequence: CASSLAGVSNQPQHF.

The chain couples TRBV7-9 to TRBJ2-1; 13 bases map to TRBD2. The CDR3 length is 16 residues. The V segment lost 5 bases and the J segment 3 bases; nucleotides outside the gene matches: 4. CDR1 and CDR2 (germline): SEHNR, FQNEAQ (reference sequence). CDR3 DNA sequence: TGTGCCAGCAGCCCCAGGACTAGCGGGAGCTACAATGAGCAGTTCTTC. It codes for CASSPRTSGSYNEQFF.

The rearrangement links TRBV5-1 to TRBJ1-1, with D perhaps TRBD1 (6 bases). Trimming took 3 bases from V and 7 from J, leaving 16 bases between them. The CDR3 is 14 amino acids. The germline gives CDR1 SGHRS, CDR2 YFSETQ. The CDR3 DNA reads as TGCGCCAGCAGCTGGGGGCGGGGGATGATTGAAGCTTTCTTT. Amino acids: CASSWGRGMIEAFF.

This clone occurred once. V is TRBV5-4 and J is TRBJ1-1; the D gene is possibly TRBD1 (5 bases). Deletions cut 2 bases from V and 8 bases from J, with 19 bases between. The CDR3 is 15 amino acids. Germline values: CDR1 SGHNT, CDR2 YYREEE (reference sequence). The CDR3 loop reads CASSLGEVIPREAFF. The DNA for the CDR3 is TGTGCCAGCAGCTTAGGGGAGGTGATTCCCCGGGAAGCTTTCTTT.

The rearrangement joins TRBV5-1 to TRBJ1-4; D is unresolved. V lost 3 bases, J lost 0 bases, and 12 bases lay in between. This CDR3 has 16 amino acids. Germline lookup yields CDR1 SGHRS and CDR2 YFSETQ. The CDR3 loop is CASSWEGTSTNEKLFF. Here the CDR3 DNA reads TGCGCCAGCAGCTGGGAGGGAACCTCAACTAATGAAAAACTGTTTTTT.

The chain has TRBV27 and TRBJ1-2, with TRBD1 as a possible D gene (5 bases). CDR1 is MNHEY and CDR2 is SMNVEV in the germline V gene (reference sequence). Deletions cut 2 bases from V and 8 bases from J, with 12 bases between. CDR3 size: 13 residues. The chain's CDR3 is CASSLGQGGGYTF. DNA of the CDR3: TGTGCCAGCAGTTTAGGGCAGGGTGGGGGCTACACCTTC.

The chain uses TRBV5-1 and TRBJ1-2, with no clear D. Germline CDR1 SGHRS, CDR2 YFSETQ. V was pared by 5 bases and J by 4 bases, with 15 bases between. The CDR3 runs to 14 residues. CDR3 loop: CASSLGSGTYGYTF. CDR3 coding DNA: TGCGCCAGCAGTCTTGGCTCGGGAACCTATGGCTACACCTTC.

This clone occurred once. This CDR3 is CASSDQAVGDEQYF. DNA for the CDR3: TGTGCCAGCAGTGATCAGGCAGTTGGCGACGAGCAGTACTTC. The V gene is TRBV2, the J gene TRBJ2-7, with D uncertain. The germline V gene encodes CDR1 SNHLY and CDR2 FYNNEI. The CDR3 is 14 amino acids. V was shortened by 3 bases and J by 5 bases, with 14 bases between the two germline ends.

This clone appeared a few times. The chain employs TRBV30 and TRBJ2-3; D is undetermined. This CDR3 contains 15 residues. The germline CDR1 and CDR2 sequences are GTSNPN and SVGIG (reference sequence). V was cut by 0 bases and J by 0 bases, with 10 bases left in between. In DNA, the CDR3 is TGTGCCTGGAGTGTACTATCCGATAGCACAGATACGCAGTATTTT. It yields the protein CAWSVLSDSTDTQYF. Based on the CDR3 plus reference TRBV30 and TRBJ2-3, the full variable domain is SQTIHQWPATLVQPVGSPLSLECTVEGTSNPNLYWYRQAAGRGLQLLFYSVGIGQISSEVPQNLSASRPQDRQFILSSKKLLLSDSGFYLCAWSVLSDSTDTQYFGPGTRLTVL.

The chain carries TRBV12-5 and TRBJ2-5, with TRBD2 matching 7 bases. Germline V gene sequence: CDR1 LGHNT, CDR2 FRNRAP. The CDR3 consists of 13 residues. V was clipped by 10 bases and J by 2 bases; unmatched bases: 7. The CDR3 sequence: CANPWRGQETQYF. CDR3 DNA: TGTGCTAACCCCTGGCGGGGGCAAGAGACCCAGTACTTC.

This sequence joins TRBV4-1 and TRBJ2-3; D call uncertain. CDR3 length: 16 amino acids. The V end was cut by 2 bases, the J end by 2 bases, with 14 bases between. Germline CDR1 and CDR2: MGHRA and YSYEKL. The DNA for the CDR3 is TGCGCCAGCAGCCAACTCCCGGGTCGAGACACAGATACGCAGTATTTT. Its translation: CASSQLPGRDTDTQYF.

Notes on this clone: At the DNA level, this CDR3 is encoded by other sequences in the same sample as well. The chain recombines TRBV5-1 with TRBJ1-1; possibly TRBD1 for D (5 bases). Trimming took off 5 bases at V and 1 base at J, with 6 bases between the two ends. The CDR3 totals 12 residues. Germline V gives CDR1 SGHRS, CDR2 YFSETQ. This chain's CDR3 is CASSTGNTEAFF. The CDR3 DNA reads as TGCGCCAGCAGTACAGGGAACACTGAAGCTTTCTTT.

The chain recombines TRBV3-1 (or the pseudogene TRBV3-2) with TRBJ1-6; the D gene is possibly TRBD1 (5 bases). CDR1 is LGHDT and CDR2 is YNNKEL in the germline V gene (reference sequence). V lost 4 bases and J 3 bases, leaving 10 bases between the germline ends. The CDR3 has 15 residues. DNA of the CDR3: TGTGCCAGCAGCCTGAGGGGAGTCTATAATTCACCCCTCCACTTT. It yields the protein CASSLRGVYNSPLHF.

The J gene is TRBJ2-3, the V gene TRBV12-3 or TRBV12-4, with D hard to call. The V end lost 3 bases, the J end lost 8 bases, and 9 bases lay between the germline ends. The CDR3 extends over 12 amino acids. In DNA, the CDR3 is TGTGCCAGCAGTTTGCCATGGGGTACGCAGTATTTT. This sequence encodes CASSLPWGTQYF.

The chain combines TRBV7-2 with TRBJ1-3, with D unclear. The germline V and J ends were trimmed by 4 bases and 1 base, with 11 bases remaining between them. The CDR3 sequence is 15 residues long. Germline loops: CDR1 SGHTA, CDR2 FQGNSA. As DNA, the CDR3 is TGTGCCAGCAGCTCCCAGGCGTCTTCTGGAAACACCATATATTTT. Its protein is CASSSQASSGNTIYF.

V gene TRBV10-1 combines with J gene TRBJ2-5, with 7 bases identical to TRBD2. The CDR3 spans 14 residues. Germline values: CDR1 WNHNN, CDR2 SYGVQD (reference sequence). J lost 1 base, V lost 4 bases, and 3 bases had no gene match. For the CDR3, the DNA is TGCGCCAGCAGTGGACTAGCAGCCCAAGAGACCCAGTACTTC. Its protein product is CASSGLAAQETQYF.

As regards this clone: A read error may produce the germline difference seen at one junction end. The chain combines TRBV4-1 with TRBJ2-7; 9 positions match TRBD1. Per the germline V gene, CDR1 is MGHRA and CDR2 is YSYEKL. The CDR3 has 13 amino acids. For the CDR3, the DNA is TGCGCCAGCAGCGAAGACAGGGGGTATGAGCAGTACTTC. Translation gives CASSEDRGYEQYF.

This chain links TRBV30 with TRBJ1-1; no clear D. The germline gives CDR1 GTSNPN, CDR2 SVGIG (reference sequence). Between the trimmed V and J ends, which lost 2 bases and 0 bases, there was a span of 1 base. The length of the CDR3 is 11 residues. CDR3 DNA sequence: TGTGCCTGGAGTCTGAACACTGAAGCTTTCTTT. Translated, it gives CAWSLNTEAFF.

The chain has TRBV19 and TRBJ1-5; D ambiguous. CDR3 length: 12 amino acids. The germline V gene encodes CDR1 LNHDA and CDR2 SQIVND (reference sequence). Between the trimmed V and J ends, which lost 5 bases and 12 bases, there was a span of 14 bases. The CDR3 protein is CASSSLGYDQHF. As DNA, the CDR3 is TGTGCCAGTAGTTCTCTAGGGTACGACCAGCATTTT.

The rearrangement uses TRBV10-3 and TRBJ1-2; TRBD1 agrees at 8 bases. Germline CDR1 ENHRY, CDR2 SYGVKD. The CDR3 has 15 amino acids. Losses at the gene ends were 2 bases for V and 6 bases for J; bases not matched to a gene: 8. CDR3 coding DNA: TGTGCCATCAGTGAGGGGACAGGAGCTCTCCATGGCTACACCTTC. Translated: CAISEGTGALHGYTF.

CDR3 in amino acids: CASSSHRDSTYEQYF. The CDR3, as DNA: TGCGCCAGCAGCTCCCACCGGGACAGTACCTACGAGCAGTACTTC. The chain recombines TRBV5-1 with TRBJ2-7; TRBD1 matches 7 bases. Germline loops: CDR1 SGHRS, CDR2 YFSETQ. CDR3 length equals 15 residues. Unmatched junction bases numbered 8, after V lost 3 bases and J lost 2 bases.

CDR3 nucleotide sequence: TGTGCCACCAGCGCCTTGGCTAATGAAAAACTGTTTTTT. Protein sequence: CATSALANEKLFF. The chain uses TRBV24-1 and TRBJ1-4, with no clear D. Germline CDR1 and CDR2: KGHDR and SFDVKD. The CDR3 covers 13 residues. V was clipped by 7 bases and J by 3 bases, with 8 bases between them.

The chain is built from TRBV6-4 and TRBJ2-1; 12 bases are a match to TRBD2. The CDR3 extends over 14 amino acids. The junction had 4 bases not matched to a gene; V was cut back by 6 bases and J by 7 bases. Per germline, CDR1 MRHNA and CDR2 SNTAGT. DNA for the CDR3: TGTGCCAGCAGGACCGGGACTAGCGGGAATGAGCAGTTCTTC. Translation gives CASRTGTSGNEQFF.

The chain uses TRBV3-1 (or the pseudogene TRBV3-2) and TRBJ2-3; 8 bases align to TRBD2. The CDR3 is made up of 15 amino acids. The germline V gene has CDR1 LGHDT and CDR2 YNNKEL (reference sequence). J gave up 3 bases and V 4 bases, and 6 bases lay outside the gene matches. In DNA form, the CDR3 reads TGTGCCAGCAGCCTCCGGCCGGGGGGGACAGATACGCAGTATTTT. Protein: CASSLRPGGTDTQYF.

This clone was found a few times. The rearrangement links TRBV11-3 to TRBJ2-1, with TRBD2 matching 12 bases. Per the germline V gene, CDR1 is SGHNT and CDR2 is YENEEA. The J segment lost 4 bases and the V segment lost 0 bases, leaving 4 bases of the junction unmatched. The CDR3 has 17 residues. This CDR3 reads CASSLESSGGGYNEQFF. Here the CDR3 DNA reads TGTGCCAGCAGCTTAGAATCTAGCGGGGGGGGTTACAATGAGCAGTTCTTC.

The genes are TRBV30 and TRBJ2-5; 9 bases map to TRBD2. Germline CDR1 and CDR2: GTSNPN and SVGIG (reference sequence). The V segment lost 0 bases and the J segment 5 bases; nucleotides outside the gene matches: 7. This CDR3 is built from 15 residues. CDR3 nucleotides: TGTGCCTGGAGTGTACCGGGACTAGCTGAGGAGACCCAGTACTTC. It specifies CAWSVPGLAEETQYF.

The chain has TRBV6-5 and TRBJ1-2; possibly TRBD1 for D (5 bases). CDR1 and CDR2 (germline): MNHEY, SVGAGI. Between the trimmed V and J ends, which lost 6 bases and 6 bases, there was a span of 14 bases. This CDR3 has 13 residues. The CDR3 loop is CASSIRSTDGYTF. The CDR3 region has the DNA TGTGCCAGCAGCATTCGATCGACAGATGGCTACACCTTC.